The rows below give T cell receptor beta chains drawn from one sample of a study of pediatric ulcerative colitis. Sequencing was performed with immunoSEQ multiplex PCR; in TCRdb, only in-frame clones are kept and a portion is missing. The profile shows roughly 64,000 clones, 70% to 90% of them singletons. The sequencing input was blood. The source of these receptors is a boy aged 5-17 years with severe ulcerative colitis. Both conserved end residues are part of each CDR3. Each record gives: D gene, clone size, J gene, V gene, CDR3 DNA, CDR3 protein. The D gene is left open where the match is weak. Only part of the rows carry a size: once, few, many, or a class if the clone is expanded.

NA,NA,TRBJ1-5,TRBV30,TGTGCCTGGAGCCTGGCGGGCCTCAATCAGCCCCAGCATTTT,CAWSLAGLNQPQHF
NA,NA,TRBJ2-7,TRBV6-4,TGTGCCAGCAGTGACTCGGGAGCGGTTAAAGAAGCCTACGAGCAGTACTTC,CASSDSGAVKEAYEQYF
NA,once,TRBJ1-2,TRBV6-1,TGTGCCAGCAGTGAACGGGGTCACAGGGATGGCTACACCTTC,CASSERGHRDGYTF
TRBD1,NA,TRBJ1-2,TRBV7-2,TGTGCCAGCAGCTACGGACAGGGGGAATTCGGCGGCTACACCTTC,CASSYGQGEFGGYTF
TRBD2,NA,TRBJ2-1,TRBV13,TGTGCCAGTAAGGGAGGGCCTCTATTCTACAATGAGCAGTTCTTC,CASKGGPLFYNEQFF
NA,NA,TRBJ1-1,TRBV11-2,TGTGCCAGCAGGGAGACAGGGAACACTGAAGCTTTCTTT,CASRETGNTEAFF
NA,NA,TRBJ2-7,TRBV9,TGTGCCAGCAGCCTCCTTGGGGACTCCTACGAGCAGTACTTC,CASSLLGDSYEQYF
NA,once,TRBJ2-2,TRBV11-3,TGTGCCAGCAGCTTAGAGGGTCTGGGAACCGGGGAGCTGTTTTTT,CASSLEGLGTGELFF
TRBD2,NA,TRBJ2-1,TRBV7-2,TGTGCCAGCAGCTTGCCTAGCGGGAGGGCTAATGAGCAGTTCTTC,CASSLPSGRANEQFF
NA,NA,TRBJ2-7,TRBV11-2,TGTGCCAGCAGCTTATTGGAGGCCCCCGGCTACGAGCAGTACTTC,CASSLLEAPGYEQYF
TRBD2,NA,TRBJ2-3,TRBV5-6,TGTGCCAGCAGCTTGGGACTAGCGGGAGATACGCAGTATTTT,CASSLGLAGDTQYF
NA,NA,TRBJ2-7,TRBV5-6,TGTGCCAGCAGCTTTGGTACAGGGTCAAGGTACGAGCAGTACTTC,CASSFGTGSRYEQYF
TRBD2,NA,TRBJ2-5,TRBV9,TGTGCCAGCAGCGCTGGAGCGGGACTTCAAGAGACCCAGTACTTC,CASSAGAGLQETQYF
TRBD1,NA,TRBJ1-1,TRBV5-1,TGCGCCAGCAGCGTAGACAGGGTCGGAGACATGAACACTGAAGCTTTCTTT,CASSVDRVGDMNTEAFF
TRBD2,NA,TRBJ2-3,TRBV4-2,TGTGCCAGCAGCCCAGAACTAGCGGGGAGGACAGATACGCAGTATTTT,CASSPELAGRTDTQYF
NA,NA,TRBJ2-7,TRBV29-1,TGCAGCGTCAAGGACAGTTTCTCCTACGAGCAGTACTTC,CSVKDSFSYEQYF
NA,NA,TRBJ2-1,TRBV5-6,TGTGCCAGCAGGAGATATAGCAATGAGCAGTTCTTC,CASRRYSNEQFF
NA,NA,TRBJ2-5,TRBV5-1,TGCGCCAGCAGCTTGGGGAGGGGTAGCGTGAGGTTTGAGACCCAGTACTTC,CASSLGRGSVRFETQYF
NA,NA,TRBJ2-1,TRBV20-1,TGCAGTGCTAGAACCGGCTATGAGCAGTTCTTC,CSARTGYEQFF
NA,NA,TRBJ1-5,TRBV6-6,TGTGCCAGCAGTGCTACAGGGTCCAATCAGCCCCAGCATTTT,CASSATGSNQPQHF
TRBD1,NA,TRBJ2-3,TRBV27,TGTGCCAGCAGTCAACGGTACAGGGGAGTTAGCACAGATACGCAGTATTTT,CASSQRYRGVSTDTQYF
NA,NA,TRBJ2-7,TRBV6-6,TGTGCCAGCACCTACGGACTTAACTCCTACGAGCAGTACTTC,CASTYGLNSYEQYF
NA,NA,TRBJ2-3,TRBV5-1,TGCGCCAGCAGCTTGGAACGGCGCACAGATACGCAGTATTTT,CASSLERRTDTQYF
TRBD2,NA,TRBJ2-1,TRBV7-3,TGTGCCAGCAGCTTAGGGACTAGCGGCTCCTACAATGAGCAGTTCTTC,CASSLGTSGSYNEQFF
NA,NA,TRBJ2-3,TRBV15,TGTGCCACCAGCAGAGATCGACGGGGGGATACGCAGTATTTT,CATSRDRRGDTQYF
TRBD2,NA,TRBJ2-7,TRBV2,TGTGCCAAAGGACTAGCGGGAGCTTACGAGCAGTACTTC,CAKGLAGAYEQYF
NA,NA,TRBJ1-4,TRBV10-1,TGCGCCAGCAGTGATGGAGGGCTGGATGAAAAACTGTTTTTT,CASSDGGLDEKLFF
NA,once,TRBJ2-7,TRBV5-6,TGTGCCAGCAGCTTGGGGGACCACGAGCAGTACTTC,CASSLGDHEQYF
NA,few,TRBJ1-5,TRBV6-5,TGTGCCAGCAGTTATGGTGTTACTCAGCCCCAGCATTTT,CASSYGVTQPQHF
TRBD2,NA,TRBJ2-3,TRBV10-3,TGTGCCATCAGTGAGTCGGCGGGAGAGACAGATACGCAGTATTTT,CAISESAGETDTQYF
NA,NA,TRBJ2-1,TRBV4-3,TGCGCCAGCAGCCAAGATCGCACTACATACAATGAGCAGTTCTTC,CASSQDRTTYNEQFF
TRBD1,NA,TRBJ2-7,TRBV4-1,TGCGCCAGCAGCCAATCGAAGGGGGCAGGAGTGGCCTACGAGCAGTACTTC,CASSQSKGAGVAYEQYF
NA,NA,TRBJ2-1,TRBV5-4,TGTGCCAGCAGCTTGGGGGCCGCATACAATGAGCAGTTCTTC,CASSLGAAYNEQFF
NA,NA,TRBJ1-1,TRBV7-9,TGTGCCAGCAGCCCAACTGGACAGACTGAAGCTTTCTTT,CASSPTGQTEAFF
TRBD1,NA,TRBJ2-7,TRBV4-1,TGCGCCAGCAGCCCCGGGACAGACTACGAGCAGTACTTC,CASSPGTDYEQYF